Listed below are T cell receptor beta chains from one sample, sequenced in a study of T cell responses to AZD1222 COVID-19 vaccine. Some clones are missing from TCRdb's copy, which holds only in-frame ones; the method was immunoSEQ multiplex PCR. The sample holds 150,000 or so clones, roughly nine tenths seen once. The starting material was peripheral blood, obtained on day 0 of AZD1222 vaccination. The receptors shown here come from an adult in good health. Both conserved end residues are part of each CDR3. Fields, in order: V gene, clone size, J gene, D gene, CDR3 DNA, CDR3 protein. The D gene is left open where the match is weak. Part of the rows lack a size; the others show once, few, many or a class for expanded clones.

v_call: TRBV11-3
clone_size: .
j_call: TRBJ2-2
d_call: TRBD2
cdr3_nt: TGTGCCAGCAACCGGGGGGGAGACACCGGGGAGCTGTTTTTT
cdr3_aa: CASNRGGDTGELFF

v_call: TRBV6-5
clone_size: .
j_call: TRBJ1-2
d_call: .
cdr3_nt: TGTGCCAGCAGTTACAGTGGGAGCCGCTATGGCTACACCTTC
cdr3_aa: CASSYSGSRYGYTF

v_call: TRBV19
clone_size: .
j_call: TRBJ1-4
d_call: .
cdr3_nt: TGTGCCAGTAGGGCCTCGCCGGGGCGGTATAATGAAAAACTGTTTTTT
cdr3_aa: CASRASPGRYNEKLFF

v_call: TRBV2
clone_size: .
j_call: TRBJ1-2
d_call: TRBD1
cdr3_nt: TGTGCCAGCATGGAGCAGGGGGTTAGCGGCTACACCTTC
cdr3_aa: CASMEQGVSGYTF

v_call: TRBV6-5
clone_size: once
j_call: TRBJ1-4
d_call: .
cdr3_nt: TGTGCCAGCAGACCCGGCCCTACTAATGAAAAACTGTTTTTT
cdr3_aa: CASRPGPTNEKLFF

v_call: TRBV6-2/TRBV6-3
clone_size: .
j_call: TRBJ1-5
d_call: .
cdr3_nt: TGTGCCAGCAGTTACTTGAACAGGGCCCCGGGGACCCAGCATTTT
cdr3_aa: CASSYLNRAPGTQHF

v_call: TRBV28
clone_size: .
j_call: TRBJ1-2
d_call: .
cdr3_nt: TGTGCCAGCAGTTTAGGAGAAGACTATGGCTACACCTTC
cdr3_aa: CASSLGEDYGYTF

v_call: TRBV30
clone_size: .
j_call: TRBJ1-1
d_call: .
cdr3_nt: TGTGCCGCGGGACCCAGCACTGAAGCTTTCTTT
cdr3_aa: CAAGPSTEAFF

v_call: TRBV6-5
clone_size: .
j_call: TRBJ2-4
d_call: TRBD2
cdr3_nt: TGTGCCAGCAGGCGGACTAGCGGGAGTGGCAACATTCAGTACTTC
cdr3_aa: CASRRTSGSGNIQYF

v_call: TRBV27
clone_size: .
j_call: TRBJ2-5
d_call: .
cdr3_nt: TGTGCCAGCAGTTTCCACGAGACCCAGTACTTC
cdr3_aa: CASSFHETQYF

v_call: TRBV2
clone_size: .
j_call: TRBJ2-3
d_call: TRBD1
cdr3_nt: TGTGCCAGCAGGGCCAGGCAGGGACAGGGGTCTGCAGATACGCAGTATTTT
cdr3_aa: CASRARQGQGSADTQYF

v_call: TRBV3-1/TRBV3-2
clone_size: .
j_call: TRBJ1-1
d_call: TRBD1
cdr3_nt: TGTGCCAGCAGCCACCCGACAGGGCAGGGGACTGAAGCTTTCTTT
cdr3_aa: CASSHPTGQGTEAFF

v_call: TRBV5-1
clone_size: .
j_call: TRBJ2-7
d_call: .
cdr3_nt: TGCGCCAGCAGCTTGGGTCCGGGACAAGCCAGCTACGAGCAGTACTTC
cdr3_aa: CASSLGPGQASYEQYF

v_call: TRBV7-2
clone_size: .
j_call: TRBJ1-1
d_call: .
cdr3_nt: TGTGCCAGCAGCTTAGTATCTCGGGTGAACACTGAAGCTTTCTTT
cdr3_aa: CASSLVSRVNTEAFF

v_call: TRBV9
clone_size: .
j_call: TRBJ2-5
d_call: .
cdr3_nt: TGTGCCAGCAGCGTGAGGGCTACCGGGGAGACCCAGTACTTC
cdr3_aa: CASSVRATGETQYF

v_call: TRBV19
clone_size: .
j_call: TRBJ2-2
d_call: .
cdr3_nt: TGTGCCAGTAGTATCCCCGTTCCCGGGGAGCTGTTTTTT
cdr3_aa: CASSIPVPGELFF

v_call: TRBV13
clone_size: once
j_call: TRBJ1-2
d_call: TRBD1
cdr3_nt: TGTGCCAGCAGTTCGACAGGGGCCTATGGCTACACCTTC
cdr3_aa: CASSSTGAYGYTF

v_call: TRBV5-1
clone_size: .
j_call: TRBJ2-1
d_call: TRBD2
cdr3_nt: TGCGCCAGCAGCTTAGGACTAGCGGGGGGTCTGCTGGCTGAGCAGTTCTTC
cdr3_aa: CASSLGLAGGLLAEQFF

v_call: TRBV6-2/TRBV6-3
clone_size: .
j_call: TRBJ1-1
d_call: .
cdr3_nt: TGTGCCAGCAGTAACAGGAACACTGAAGCTTTCTTT
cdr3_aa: CASSNRNTEAFF

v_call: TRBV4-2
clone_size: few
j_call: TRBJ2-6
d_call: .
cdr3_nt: TGTGCCAGCAGCCACCCGGACAGTCGATCTGGGGCCAACGTCCTGACTTTC
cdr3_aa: CASSHPDSRSGANVLTF

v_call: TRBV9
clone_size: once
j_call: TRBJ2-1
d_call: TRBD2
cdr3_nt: TGTGCCAGCAGCCCCCTTAGCGGGAGCAACAATGAGCAGTTCTTC
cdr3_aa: CASSPLSGSNNEQFF

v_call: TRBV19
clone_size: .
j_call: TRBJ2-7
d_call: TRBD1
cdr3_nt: TGTGCCAGTAGTATGCCGGGACAGGGGAAGTACGAGCAGTACTTC
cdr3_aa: CASSMPGQGKYEQYF

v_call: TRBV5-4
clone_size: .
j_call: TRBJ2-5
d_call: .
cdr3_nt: TGTGCCAGCAGCCCCGGGACGGCCCGGGAGACCCAGTACTTC
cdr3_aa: CASSPGTARETQYF

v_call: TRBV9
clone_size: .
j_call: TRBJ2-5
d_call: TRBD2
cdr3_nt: TGTGCCAGCAGCGTCCCGGGGGGGCAAGAAGAGACCCAGTACTTC
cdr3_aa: CASSVPGGQEETQYF

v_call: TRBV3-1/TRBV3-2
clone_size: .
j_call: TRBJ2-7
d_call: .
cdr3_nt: TGTGCCAGCCGGGCGGGAACAGGGCCTTACGAGCAGTACTTC
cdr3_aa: CASRAGTGPYEQYF

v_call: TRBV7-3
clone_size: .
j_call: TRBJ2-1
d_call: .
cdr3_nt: TGTGCCAGCAGCTTCGGGACATCACAGAATGAGCAGTTCTTC
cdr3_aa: CASSFGTSQNEQFF

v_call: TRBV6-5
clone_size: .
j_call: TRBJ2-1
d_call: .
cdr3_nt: TGTGCCAGCAGTCCCACAGGCAATGAGCAGTTCTTC
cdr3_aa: CASSPTGNEQFF

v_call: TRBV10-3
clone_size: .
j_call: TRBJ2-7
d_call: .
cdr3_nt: TGTGCCACACGTGTCCCCGACGAGCAGTACTTC
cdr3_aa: CATRVPDEQYF

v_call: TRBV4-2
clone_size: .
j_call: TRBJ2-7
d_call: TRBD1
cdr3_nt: TGTGCCAGCAGCCAGCTCCGGGACAGGGGTTACGAGCAGTACTTC
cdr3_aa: CASSQLRDRGYEQYF

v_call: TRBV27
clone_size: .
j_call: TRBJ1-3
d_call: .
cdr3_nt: TGTGCCAGCAGTTTCGATCGACAGAGCTCTGGAAACACCATATATTTT
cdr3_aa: CASSFDRQSSGNTIYF

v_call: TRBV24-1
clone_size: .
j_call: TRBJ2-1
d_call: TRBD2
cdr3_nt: TGTGCCACCAGTGACCCGACTAGCGGGGAGGGCGGCTACAATGAGCAGTTCTTC
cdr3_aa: CATSDPTSGEGGYNEQFF

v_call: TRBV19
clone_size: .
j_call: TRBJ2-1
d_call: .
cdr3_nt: TGTGCCAGTACCGACGATTTGAGCTCCTACAATGAGCAGTTCTTC
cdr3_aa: CASTDDLSSYNEQFF

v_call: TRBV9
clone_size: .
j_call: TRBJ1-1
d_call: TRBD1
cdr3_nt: TGTGCCAGCAGCGGACAGGGAAGAGCGAACACTGAAGCTTTCTTT
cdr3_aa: CASSGQGRANTEAFF

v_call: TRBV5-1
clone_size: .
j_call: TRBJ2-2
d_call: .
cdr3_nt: TGCGCCAGCAGCTCTTCGTTTTATGACACCGGGGAGCTGTTTTTT
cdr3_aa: CASSSSFYDTGELFF

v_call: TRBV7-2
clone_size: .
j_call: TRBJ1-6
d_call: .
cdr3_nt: TGTGCCAGCAGCTTACATGGTAACAGGGAGAATTCACCCCTCCACTTT
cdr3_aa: CASSLHGNRENSPLHF

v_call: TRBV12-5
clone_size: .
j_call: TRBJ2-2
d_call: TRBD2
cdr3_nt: TGTGCTAGTGGTGAGGCGATACTAGCGGGAGGGAACACCGGGGAGCTGTTTTTT
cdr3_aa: CASGEAILAGGNTGELFF

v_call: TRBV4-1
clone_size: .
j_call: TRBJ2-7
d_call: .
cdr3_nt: TGCGCCAGCAGCCAAGCCACAGGGTTACTCTACGAGCAGTACTTC
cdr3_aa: CASSQATGLLYEQYF

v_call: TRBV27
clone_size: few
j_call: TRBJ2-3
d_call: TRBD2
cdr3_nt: TGTGCCAGCCAGTTCTTACTAGCGGGAGACACAGATACGCAGTATTTT
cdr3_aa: CASQFLLAGDTDTQYF

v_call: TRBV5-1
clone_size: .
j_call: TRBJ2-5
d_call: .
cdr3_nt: TGCGCCAGCAGCATAGGGGTAATACAAGAGACCCAGTACTTC
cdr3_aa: CASSIGVIQETQYF